The 29 T cell receptor beta chains listed next were all sequenced from one sample in a study of control samples from healthy donors and cancer patients. Data came from immunoSEQ multiplex PCR; TCRdb stores just in-frame clones and leaves some out. Its clone listing holds under 200,000 clones. Source material: blood. The receptors come from a woman in her twenties or thirties in good health.

The chain combines TRBV13 with TRBJ1-1, with 9 bases fitting TRBD1. Germline CDR1 is PRHDT and CDR2 is FYEKMQ (reference sequence). The CDR3 consists of 14 residues. The V segment lost 5 bases and the J segment 7 bases; nucleotides outside the gene matches: 8. In DNA form, the CDR3 reads TGTGCCAGCAGCGGCCGGGACAGGGCCGTTGAAGCTTTCTTT. As protein: CASSGRDRAVEAFF.

The chain joins TRBV9 to TRBJ2-7; D may be TRBD1 (6 bases). CDR3 size: 15 residues. Trimming took off 6 bases at V and 3 bases at J, with 19 bases between the two ends. CDR1 and CDR2 (germline): SGDLS, YYNGEE. CDR3 bases: TGTGCCAGCACTCCCTACGGGGACAAAAACTACGAGCAGTACTTC. This gives the protein CASTPYGDKNYEQYF.

The gene calls are TRBV9 and TRBJ1-2; D unclear. The V end was cut by 0 bases, the J end by 4 bases, with 13 bases between. From germline, CDR1 is SGDLS and CDR2 YYNGEE. The CDR3 covers 15 residues. The DNA for the CDR3 is TGTGCCAGCAGCGTAGTTCAGGAAGCATTCTATGGCTACACCTTC. It encodes CASSVVQEAFYGYTF.

Written as DNA, the CDR3 is TGTGCCAGTAGTATTTTCGGACAGGGGATAAACACAGATACGCAGTATTTT. Amino acids: CASSIFGQGINTDTQYF. The chain joins TRBV19 to TRBJ2-3, with 9 bases lining up with TRBD1. The CDR3 is 17 amino acids. J lost 2 bases, V lost 3 bases, and 9 bases had no gene match. Germline V lookup: CDR1 LNHDA, CDR2 SQIVND (reference sequence).

The chain couples TRBV4-1 to TRBJ1-2; TRBD1 matches at 9 bases. The germline gives CDR1 MGHRA, CDR2 YSYEKL. V dropped 1 base and J dropped 6; count of bases not matched to a gene: 6. This CDR3 region has 15 residues. The CDR3 spells CASSQARDRGNGYTF. The CDR3 DNA is TGCGCCAGCAGCCAAGCAAGAGACAGGGGGAATGGCTACACCTTC.

V gene TRBV2 combines with J gene TRBJ2-7, with 7 bases matching TRBD1. The trim removed 4 bases at V and 0 bases at J, leaving 6 bases unmatched. From germline, CDR1 is SNHLY and CDR2 FYNNEI. This CDR3 spans 15 amino acids. This chain's CDR3 is CASSVVDRDSYEQYF. The CDR3 coding sequence is TGTGCCAGCAGTGTAGTAGACAGGGACTCCTACGAGCAGTACTTC. The full variable domain, its missing parts supplied by reference TRBV2 and TRBJ2-7, is EPEVTQTPSHQVTQMGQEVILRCVPISNHLYFYWYRQILGQKVEFLVSFYNNEISEKSEIFDDQFSVERPDGSNFTLKIRSTKLEDSAMYFCASSVVDRDSYEQYFGPGTRLTVT.

The rearrangement joins TRBV3-1 (or the pseudogene TRBV3-2) to TRBJ2-3, with 12 positions matching TRBD1. The germline gives CDR1 LGHDT, CDR2 YNNKEL (reference sequence). The CDR3 length is 16 residues. V was clipped by 2 bases and J by 6 bases; unmatched bases: 6. CDR3: CASSQTGQGAVDTQYF. The CDR3 DNA reads TGTGCCAGCAGCCAAACGGGACAGGGGGCTGTGGATACGCAGTATTTT.

The chain joins TRBV30 to TRBJ1-1; D is unresolved. The length of the CDR3 is 14 residues. V was pared by 3 bases and J by 3 bases, with 14 bases between. CDR1 is GTSNPN and CDR2 is SVGIG in the germline V gene (reference sequence). This CDR3 reads CAWSHGLGYTEAFF. In DNA, the CDR3 is TGTGCCTGGAGCCACGGGTTAGGCTACACTGAAGCTTTCTTT.

The chain uses TRBV5-4 and TRBJ2-7; 7 bases line up with TRBD1. CDR1 is SGHNT and CDR2 is YYREEE in the germline V gene (reference sequence). The CDR3 has 14 amino acids. V dropped 4 bases and J dropped 2; count of bases not matched to a gene: 6. The CDR3 nucleotides are TGTGCCAGCAGCCTACGGGACAGAGCCTACGAGCAGTACTTC. This encodes CASSLRDRAYEQYF.

J is TRBJ2-7 and V is TRBV5-6; TRBD2 matches at 16 bases. The CDR3 consists of 15 residues. Per germline, CDR1 SGHDT and CDR2 YYEEEE. With 4 bases clipped from V and 6 bases from J, the junction kept 4 bases outside the gene matches. The CDR3 DNA reads TGTGCCAGCAGCCCGGGACTAGCGGGGGGGCCCGAGCAGTACTTC. Translating it yields CASSPGLAGGPEQYF. Supplemented by reference TRBV5-6 and TRBJ2-7, the full variable domain reads DAGVTQSPTHLIKTRGQQVTLRCSPKSGHDTVSWYQQALGQGPQFIFQYYEEEERQRGNFPDRFSGHQFPNYSSELNVNALLLGDSALYLCASSPGLAGGPEQYFGPGTRLTVT.

The rearrangement links TRBV6-5 to TRBJ1-1, with TRBD1 as a possible D gene (6 bases). The CDR3 loop spans 12 amino acids. CDR1 and CDR2 from the germline V gene are MNHEY and SVGAGI. Trimming took off 10 bases at V and 1 base at J, with 10 bases between the two ends. The DNA for the CDR3 is TGTGCCATCGTGACAGGGAACACTGAAGCTTTCTTT. It codes for CAIVTGNTEAFF.

The genes are TRBV5-1 and TRBJ1-2; D unclear. CDR1 SGHRS and CDR2 YFSETQ come from the germline V gene. The ends were cut back, 4 bases at V and 4 bases at J, with 17 bases in the middle. The CDR3 runs to 15 residues. The CDR3 here is CASSPNEGRFYGYTF. The CDR3 nucleotides are TGCGCCAGCAGCCCGAATGAAGGCCGATTCTATGGCTACACCTTC.

Of note for this clone: Mismatch with germline at one junction end may stem from a read error. The chain employs TRBV4-2 and TRBJ2-4; D is possibly TRBD1 (5 bases). Germline CDR1 reads LGHNA; CDR2 reads YNFKEQ. The CDR3 consists of 13 residues. CDR3 protein: CASSQDLGPNRNF. DNA for the CDR3: TGTGCCAGCAGCCAAGATCTTGGACCCAACAGGAACTTC.

The rearrangement links TRBV7-9 to TRBJ2-1; 9 bases are shared with TRBD1. With V trimmed by 3 bases and J by 7 bases, 4 bases remained unmatched. The CDR3 has 14 residues. Germline V gene data show CDR1 as SEHNR and CDR2 as FQNEAQ (reference sequence). The CDR3 loop is CASSLRTGVNEQFF. CDR3 sequence (DNA): TGTGCCAGCAGCTTGCGGACAGGGGTGAATGAGCAGTTCTTC.

V usage is TRBV2 and J usage is TRBJ2-6; possibly TRBD1 for D (5 bases). Trimming stripped 6 bases from V and 4 bases from J, with 13 bases between. The CDR3 covers 15 residues. Germline lookup yields CDR1 SNHLY and CDR2 FYNNEI. DNA of the CDR3: TGTGCCAGCAGGACAGCGACGGGCGGGGCCAACGTCCTGACTTTC. Its translation: CASRTATGGANVLTF.

V and J are TRBV5-1 and TRBJ1-1; perhaps TRBD1 as D (6 bases). Germline V lookup: CDR1 SGHRS, CDR2 YFSETQ. The CDR3 covers 14 residues. Trimming cost V 5 bases and J 3 bases, with 14 bases left between them. Here the CDR3 DNA reads TGCGCCAGCAGTATAAGGGGGGCGGACACTGAAGCTTTCTTT. This translates into CASSIRGADTEAFF. Using reference TRBV5-1 and TRBJ1-1 for the parts outside the CDR3, the full variable domain is KAGVTQTPRYLIKTRGQQVTLSCSPISGHRSVSWYQQTPGQGLQFLFEYFSETQRNKGNFPGRFSGRQFSNSRSEMNVSTLELGDSALYLCASSIRGADTEAFFGQGTRLTVV.

The chain employs TRBV9 and TRBJ1-1; D is unclear. Looked up from germline, CDR1 is SGDLS and CDR2 is YYNGEE. The CDR3 consists of 20 residues. V shed 0 bases and J shed 3 bases, with 27 bases lying between them. The DNA for the CDR3 is TGTGCCAGCAGCGTAGTACCGATGTGGAGGGAGCGGCAGGTGGACACTGAAGCTTTCTTT. Residues: CASSVVPMWRERQVDTEAFF.

The gene calls are TRBV6-6 and TRBJ1-2; D perhaps matches TRBD1 (5 bases). The CDR3 extends over 15 amino acids. Germline V gene lookup returns CDR1 MNHNY and CDR2 SVGAGI (reference sequence). V was trimmed by 8 bases and J by 4 bases, leaving 20 bases between them. The CDR3 sequence is CASLKGGEKVYGYTF. CDR3 nucleotide sequence: TGTGCCAGCTTGAAGGGAGGGGAGAAAGTCTATGGCTACACCTTC.

The chain employs TRBV7-2 and TRBJ1-3; D is unresolved. With 2 bases removed from V and 0 bases from J, the gap between germline ends came to 20 bases. Germline-derived CDR1 and CDR2 are SGHTA and FQGNSA. CDR3 length: 19 residues. The chain's CDR3 is CASSLIHSSLWNSGNTIYF. The CDR3 DNA follows: TGTGCCAGCAGCTTAATCCACAGCTCACTGTGGAACTCTGGAAACACCATATATTTT.

The CDR3 region is CASSFSFRGNTIYF. CDR3 sequence (DNA): TGTGCCAGCAGCTTCAGTTTTAGGGGAAACACCATATATTTT. The genes are TRBV28 and TRBJ1-3, with D unresolved. Trimming removed 6 bases at V and 4 bases at J, with 13 bases between. The CDR3 has 14 amino acids. Germline-derived CDR1 and CDR2 are MDHEN and SYDVKM.

The chain employs TRBV6-5 and TRBJ2-7, with D tentatively TRBD2 (6 bases). CDR1 and CDR2 from the germline V gene are MNHEY and SVGAGI. The V end lost 6 bases, the J end lost 3 bases, and 15 bases lay between the germline ends. The CDR3 covers 14 residues. The chain's CDR3 is CASRGGPRDYEQYF. The DNA of the CDR3 is TGTGCCAGCAGGGGGGGACCGAGAGACTACGAGCAGTACTTC.

The J gene is TRBJ1-1, the V gene TRBV10-3; 8 bases are shared with TRBD1. This CDR3 is built from 14 residues. CDR1 and CDR2 (germline): ENHRY, SYGVKD. The trim removed 6 bases at V and 1 base at J, leaving 4 bases unmatched. In DNA form, the CDR3 reads TGTGCCATCAGATCAGGGGGCCGGAACACTGAAGCTTTCTTT. Translation gives CAIRSGGRNTEAFF.

The chain links TRBV7-3 to TRBJ2-7, with TRBD1 identical over 7 bases. Germline V gene data show CDR1 as SGHTA and CDR2 as FQGTGA. V was clipped by 5 bases and J by 0 bases; unmatched bases: 4. The CDR3 is 14 amino acids. The CDR3 region is CASSQQGSSYEQYF. DNA for the CDR3: TGTGCCAGCAGCCAACAGGGGAGCTCCTACGAGCAGTACTTC.

The chain uses TRBV7-9 and TRBJ2-7, with TRBD1 matching over 8 bases. The CDR3 is made up of 14 amino acids. Per the germline V gene, CDR1 is SEHNR and CDR2 is FQNEAQ (reference sequence). Unmatched junction bases numbered 7, after V lost 6 bases and J lost 3 bases. The CDR3 reads CASRDRGKGYEQYF. In nucleotides, the CDR3 is TGTGCCAGCAGAGACAGGGGAAAAGGCTACGAGCAGTACTTC.

A word on this clone: This CDR3 is also generated by other DNA sequences in the sample. This rearrangement joins TRBV4-1 to TRBJ1-6; no clear D. The CDR3 extends over 12 amino acids. V was clipped by 1 base and J by 10 bases, with 5 bases between them. Germline V gives CDR1 MGHRA, CDR2 YSYEKL. CDR3 coding DNA: TGCGCCAGCAGCCAAGCGTTATCACCCCTCCACTTT. As protein: CASSQALSPLHF.

The J gene is TRBJ2-1, the V gene TRBV11-3; 11 nucleotides line up with TRBD2. CDR3 length: 20 amino acids. J lost 5 bases, V lost 4 bases, and 19 bases had no gene match. CDR1 is SGHNT and CDR2 is YENEEA in the germline V gene. This CDR3 is CASSSRNNSGGANVHNEQFF. Written as DNA, the CDR3 is TGTGCCAGCAGCTCCCGTAACAATAGCGGGGGGGCGAATGTCCACAATGAGCAGTTCTTC.

The chain recombines TRBV20-1 with TRBJ1-1; D not certain. V was cut by 6 bases and J by 8 bases, with 10 bases left in between. The germline CDR1 and CDR2 sequences are DFQATT and SNEGSKA (reference sequence). This CDR3 spans 10 amino acids. The CDR3 DNA reads as TGCAGTGCCCCCGAACCGGAAGCTTTCTTT. This gives the protein CSAPEPEAFF.

V and J are TRBV7-8 and TRBJ2-7, with no clear D. Germline CDR1 and CDR2: SGHVS and FQNEAQ. The V end was cut by 1 base, the J end by 5 bases, with 9 bases between. There are 13 residues in the CDR3. CDR3 bases: TGTGCCAGCAGCTTAGGGTGGGCCGACGAGCAGTACTTC. Translating it yields CASSLGWADEQYF.

CDR3 protein: CASSIGTATEAFF. The CDR3 bases are TGTGCCAGTAGTATCGGGACGGCCACTGAAGCTTTCTTT. The chain links TRBV19 to TRBJ1-1; D possibly corresponds to TRBD1 (5 bases). In germline, CDR1 is LNHDA, CDR2 SQIVND (reference sequence). This CDR3 region has 13 residues. The V gene lost 3 bases and the J gene lost 4 bases, with 9 bases spanning the gap. Based on the CDR3 plus reference TRBV19 and TRBJ1-1, the full variable domain is DGGITQSPKYLFRKEGQNVTLSCEQNLNHDAMYWYRQDPGQGLRLIYYSQIVNDFQKGDIAEGYSVSREKKESFPLTVTSAQKNPTAFYLCASSIGTATEAFFGQGTRLTVV.